This T cell receptor beta chain was recovered during a study of T cells after yellow fever vaccination. About the research overall: With SMART-Seq v4 Ultra Low Input, the fractions containing low cell numbers were prepared. The study's findings and limits: Bulk-population clonotypes that are abundant could appear as contaminants in FACS-sorted repertoires. Post-booster reappearance was seen for most primary-vaccination clones (roughly 96% CD4, 75% to 90% CD8).

The authors made TCR cDNA by 5'RACE template switching, adding a universal primer site and UMIs. One entry per CDR3 protein, called by TCRdb with MiXCR from the 5' RACE reads. The table records about 510,000 distinct CDR3 sequences, 21% of them present only once. With regard to this clonotype: Its antigen is still unknown.

After removal of 6 bases from V and 7 bases from J, the junction contained 9 bases not matched to a gene. Germline CDR1 and CDR2: MNHNS and SASEGT. The CDR3 is made up of 14 amino acids. The source of this sequence is a man aged 18 to 29 who received the YFV17D yellow fever vaccine. This sample comprised PBMCs, obtained 21 days after the first yellow fever vaccination. The chain employs TRBV6-1 and TRBJ1-1, with TRBD1 matching over 9 bases. The CDR3 coding sequence is TGTGCCAGCAGGGAACAGGGGGCGCGGATTGAAGCTTTCTTT. This encodes CASREQGARIEAFF.